This T cell receptor beta chain was profiled in a study of cytomegalovirus exposure and HLA in healthy donors. Study-level background: Later, an analysis reported that the 95 to 150 validation repertoires had used the same platform as the 550 to 750 first-cohort repertoires.

Findings and caveats of the study: Many donors carried some public TCRs, although rarity characterized most TCR sequences. Reportedly, cytomegalovirus status was diagnosed with high sensitivity and specificity. Researchers catalogued over 150 TCR beta chains as cytomegalovirus-associated.

Measured with immunoSEQ multiplex PCR; TCRdb has only the in-frame clones, and not every one. Seen here are 200,000 to 300,000 clones, 70% to 90% observed once, and the top ten hold 1% to 1.5%. Germline loops: CDR1 SEHNR, CDR2 FQNEAQ (reference sequence). V gave up 5 bases and J gave up 4 bases; unmatched junction bases: 4. The CDR3 runs 14 residues. About this clone: Its antigen remains unknown.

The sample was PBMCs. The V gene is TRBV7-9, the J gene TRBJ1-3, with TRBD1 matching 8 bases. This TCR was sampled from a woman aged 25 to 39 in good health and CMV-seropositive. CDR3 sequence reads: CASSRTGTGNTIYF. The CDR3, as DNA: TGTGCCAGCAGCCGGACAGGGACAGGAAACACCATATATTTT. The whole variable domain, remainder taken from reference TRBV7-9 and TRBJ1-3, is DTGVSQNPRHKITKRGQNVTFRCDPISEHNRLYWYRQTLGQGPEFLTYFQNEAQLEKSRLLSDRFSAERPKGSFSTLEIQRTEQGDSAMYLCASSRTGTGNTIYFGEGSWLTVV.